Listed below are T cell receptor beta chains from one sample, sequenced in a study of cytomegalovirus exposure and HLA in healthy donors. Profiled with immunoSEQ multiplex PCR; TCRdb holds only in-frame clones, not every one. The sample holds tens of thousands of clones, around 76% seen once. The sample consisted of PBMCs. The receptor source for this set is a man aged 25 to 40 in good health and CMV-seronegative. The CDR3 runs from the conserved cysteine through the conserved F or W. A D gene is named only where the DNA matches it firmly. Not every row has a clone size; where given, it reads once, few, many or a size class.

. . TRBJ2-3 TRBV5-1 TGCGCCAGCAGCTTACAGGACGATACGCAGTATTTT CASSLQDDTQYF
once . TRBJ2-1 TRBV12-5 TGTGCTAGTGGTTCCCGGTTAGTGAATTCGGGCAATGAGCAGTTCTTC CASGSRLVNSGNEQFF
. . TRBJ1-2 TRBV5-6 TGTGCCAGCAGCCCGGGAGAGGCGCATTACTATGGCTACACCTTC CASSPGEAHYYGYTF
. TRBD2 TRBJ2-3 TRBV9 TGTGCCAGCAGCCACCCTACTAGCGGGCAGCGGACAGATACGCAGTATTTT CASSHPTSGQRTDTQYF
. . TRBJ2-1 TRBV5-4 TGTGCCAGCAGCTGGAAGGGCGAGACAGCCAATGAGCAGTTCTTC CASSWKGETANEQFF
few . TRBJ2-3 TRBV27 TGTGCCAGCAGTTTATCGGGTGGGGGGTACACAGATACGCAGTATTTT CASSLSGGGYTDTQYF
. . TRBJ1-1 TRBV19 TGTGCCAGCACACAGGGTCCTTACACTGAAGCTTTCTTT CASTQGPYTEAFF
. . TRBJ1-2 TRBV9 TGTGCCAGCAGCGAACCTGACAGGAACTATGGCTACACCTTC CASSEPDRNYGYTF
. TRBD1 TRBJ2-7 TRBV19 TGTGCCAGTAGTAGGTACAGGGGGCTGGATGACGAGCAGTACTTC CASSRYRGLDDEQYF
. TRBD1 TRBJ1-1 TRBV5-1 TGCGCCAGCAGCTGGGGGACAGGGCCCCCCGAAGCTTTCTTT CASSWGTGPPEAFF
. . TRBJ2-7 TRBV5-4 TGTGCCAGCAGCTCGATGGACTACTACGAGCAGTACTTC CASSSMDYYEQYF
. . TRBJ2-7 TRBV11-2 TGTGCCAGCAGCTTAGAGAGGCAGGGCAGGCAGTACTTC CASSLERQGRQYF
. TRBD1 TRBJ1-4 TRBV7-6 TGTGCCAGCAGCCCAGACTATAGGGGGCCGGTTGAAAAACTGTTTTTT CASSPDYRGPVEKLFF
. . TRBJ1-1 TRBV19 TGTGCCAGTTGGGACAAAGGCACTGAAGCTTTCTTT CASWDKGTEAFF
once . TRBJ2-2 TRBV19 TGTGCCAGTAACGCGGGAACGAACACCGGGGAGCTGTTTTTT CASNAGTNTGELFF
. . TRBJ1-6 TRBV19 TGTGCCAGCAGACTCTATAATTCACCCCTCCACTTT CASRLYNSPLHF
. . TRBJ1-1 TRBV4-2 TGTGCCAGCAGCCAAAACAGGAACACTGAAGCTTTCTTT CASSQNRNTEAFF
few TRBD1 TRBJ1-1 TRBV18 TGTGCCAGCTCACCAGGGCCAGGGGGAACCAACGAAGCTTTCTTT CASSPGPGGTNEAFF
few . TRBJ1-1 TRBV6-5 TGTGCCAGCAGACAGCTGGTGAACACTGAAGCTTTCTTT CASRQLVNTEAFF
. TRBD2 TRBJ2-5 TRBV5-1 TGCGCCAGCAGCTTGGTAGGGACTAGCCTCCAAGAGACCCAGTACTTC CASSLVGTSLQETQYF
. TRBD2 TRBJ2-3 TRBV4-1 TGCGCCAGCAGCGGACTAGCGGGGAACACAGATACGCAGTATTTT CASSGLAGNTDTQYF
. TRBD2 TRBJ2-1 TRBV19 TGTGCCAGTAGTAGCCAACTAGCGGGGTTCGGGTATGAGCAGTTCTTC CASSSQLAGFGYEQFF
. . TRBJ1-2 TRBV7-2 TGTGCCAGCAGCTTAACGACAGTAGATGGCTACACCTTC CASSLTTVDGYTF
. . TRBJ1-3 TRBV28 TGTGCCAGCAGTTCAGGGACACCACTAAACACCATATATTTT CASSSGTPLNTIYF
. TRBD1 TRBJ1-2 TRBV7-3 TGTGCCAGCAGCCCAGGGGACAGGGCCCTCTATGGCTACACCTTC CASSPGDRALYGYTF
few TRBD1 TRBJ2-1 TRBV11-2 TGTGCCAGCAGCTCGACAGGGGTCGGTATTTTTAATGAGCAGTTCTTC CASSSTGVGIFNEQFF
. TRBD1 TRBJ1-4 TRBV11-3 TGTGCCAGCACCCCGCGACAGGGAAGTGAAAAACTGTTTTTT CASTPRQGSEKLFF
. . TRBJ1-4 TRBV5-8 TGTGCCAGCAGCTTACCGACACAGGGCTATAATGAAAAACTGTTTTTT CASSLPTQGYNEKLFF
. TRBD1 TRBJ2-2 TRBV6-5 TGTGCCAGCAGCCTTGACAGGGGCGCTACCGGGGAGCTGTTTTTT CASSLDRGATGELFF
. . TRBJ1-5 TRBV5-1 TGCGCCAGCAGCCCTGGACAGATTAATCAGCCCCAGCATTTT CASSPGQINQPQHF
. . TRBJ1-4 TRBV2 TGTGCCAGCAGTGCCTCCGAGACCAGGGTTCGCGAAAAACTGTTTTTT CASSASETRVREKLFF